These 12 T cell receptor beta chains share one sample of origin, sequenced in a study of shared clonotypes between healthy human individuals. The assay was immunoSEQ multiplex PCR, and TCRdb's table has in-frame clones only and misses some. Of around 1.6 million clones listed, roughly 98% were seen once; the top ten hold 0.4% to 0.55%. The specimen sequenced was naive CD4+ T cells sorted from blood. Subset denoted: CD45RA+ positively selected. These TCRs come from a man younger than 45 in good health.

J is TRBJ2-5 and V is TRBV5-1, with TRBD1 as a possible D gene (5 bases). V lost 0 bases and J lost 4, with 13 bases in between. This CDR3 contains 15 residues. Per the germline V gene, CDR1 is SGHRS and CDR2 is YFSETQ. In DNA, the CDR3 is TGCGCCAGCAGCTTGGTGTGGCAGGGTGGAGAGACCCAGTACTTC. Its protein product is CASSLVWQGGETQYF.

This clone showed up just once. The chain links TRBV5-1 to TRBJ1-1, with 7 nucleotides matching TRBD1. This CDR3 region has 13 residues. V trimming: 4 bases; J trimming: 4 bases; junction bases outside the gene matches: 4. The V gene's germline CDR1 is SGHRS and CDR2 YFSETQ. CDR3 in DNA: TGCGCCAGCAGCGGCAGGGGGGGCACTGAAGCTTTCTTT. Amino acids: CASSGRGGTEAFF.

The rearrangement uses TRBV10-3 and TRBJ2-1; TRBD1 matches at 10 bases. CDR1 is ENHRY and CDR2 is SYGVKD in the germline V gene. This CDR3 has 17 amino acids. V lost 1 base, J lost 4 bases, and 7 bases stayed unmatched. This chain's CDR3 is CAISELSMGQGYNEQFF. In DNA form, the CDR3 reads TGTGCCATCAGTGAGTTAAGTATGGGACAGGGGTACAATGAGCAGTTCTTC.

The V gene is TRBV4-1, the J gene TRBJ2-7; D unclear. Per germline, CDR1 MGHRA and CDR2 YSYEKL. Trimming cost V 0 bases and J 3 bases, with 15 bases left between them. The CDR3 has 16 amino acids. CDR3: CASSQENSRTVYEQYF. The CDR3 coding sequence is TGCGCCAGCAGCCAAGAGAACTCCCGAACAGTCTACGAGCAGTACTTC.

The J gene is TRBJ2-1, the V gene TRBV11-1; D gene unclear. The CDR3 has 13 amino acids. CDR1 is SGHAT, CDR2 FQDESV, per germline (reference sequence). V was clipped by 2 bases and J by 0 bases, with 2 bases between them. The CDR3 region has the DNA TGTGCCAGCAGCTTAATCTCCTACAATGAGCAGTTCTTC. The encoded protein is CASSLISYNEQFF.

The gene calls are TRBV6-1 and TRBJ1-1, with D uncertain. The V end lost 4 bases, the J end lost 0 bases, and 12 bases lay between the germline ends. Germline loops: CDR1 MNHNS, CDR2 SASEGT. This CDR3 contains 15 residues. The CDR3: CASSGIRPMNTEAFF. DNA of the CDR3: TGTGCCAGCAGTGGAATACGACCCATGAACACTGAAGCTTTCTTT.

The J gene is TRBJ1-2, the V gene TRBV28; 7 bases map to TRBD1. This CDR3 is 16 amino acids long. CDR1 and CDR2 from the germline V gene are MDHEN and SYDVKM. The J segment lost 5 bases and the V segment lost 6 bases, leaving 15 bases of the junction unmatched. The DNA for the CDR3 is TGTGCCAGCAGCCCCCCAGGGGGGGTGGGAACGTATGGCTACACCTTC. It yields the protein CASSPPGGVGTYGYTF.

As DNA, the CDR3 is TGTGCCAGTAGTACTCCGGGGGTAGACATTCAGTACTTC. Amino acid sequence: CASSTPGVDIQYF. This sequence joins TRBV19 and TRBJ2-4, with D perhaps TRBD2 (6 bases). The V and J ends lost 4 bases and 8 bases respectively, with 12 bases between them. Germline CDR1 reads LNHDA; CDR2 reads SQIVND (reference sequence). The CDR3 extends over 13 amino acids. Combining the CDR3 with reference TRBV19 and TRBJ2-4 gives the whole variable domain DGGITQSPKYLFRKEGQNVTLSCEQNLNHDAMYWYRQDPGQGLRLIYYSQIVNDFQKGDIAEGYSVSREKKESFPLTVTSAQKNPTAFYLCASSTPGVDIQYFGAGTRLSVL.

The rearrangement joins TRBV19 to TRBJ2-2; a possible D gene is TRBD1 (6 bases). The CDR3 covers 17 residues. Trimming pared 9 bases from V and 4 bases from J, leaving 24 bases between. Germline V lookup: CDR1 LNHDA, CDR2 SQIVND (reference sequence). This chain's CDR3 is CASDTNTKLGGTGELFF. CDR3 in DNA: TGTGCCAGCGATACCAACACAAAGTTAGGGGGCACCGGGGAGCTGTTTTTT.

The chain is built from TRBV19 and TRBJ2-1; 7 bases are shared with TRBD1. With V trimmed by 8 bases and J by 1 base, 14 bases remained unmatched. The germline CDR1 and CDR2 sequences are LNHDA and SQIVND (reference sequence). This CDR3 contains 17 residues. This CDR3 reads CASRRDRALLSYNEQFF. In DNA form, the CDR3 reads TGTGCCAGTCGCCGGGACAGAGCTTTGTTATCCTACAATGAGCAGTTCTTC.

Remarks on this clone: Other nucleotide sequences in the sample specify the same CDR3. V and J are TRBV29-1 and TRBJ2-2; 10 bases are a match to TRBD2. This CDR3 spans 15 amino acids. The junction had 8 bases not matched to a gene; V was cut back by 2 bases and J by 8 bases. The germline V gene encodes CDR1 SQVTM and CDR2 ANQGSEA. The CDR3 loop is CSVESLAGVTGELFF. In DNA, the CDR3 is TGCAGCGTTGAAAGCCTAGCGGGAGTAACAGGGGAGCTGTTTTTT.

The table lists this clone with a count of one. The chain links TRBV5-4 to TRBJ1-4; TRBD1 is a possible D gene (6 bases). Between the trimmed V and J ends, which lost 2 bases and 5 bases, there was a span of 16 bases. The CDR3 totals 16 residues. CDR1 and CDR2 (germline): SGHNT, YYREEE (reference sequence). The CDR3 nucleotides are TGTGCCAGCAGCTTAGGAGGGAGGGGGGGAAATGAAAAACTGTTTTTT. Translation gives CASSLGGRGGNEKLFF.